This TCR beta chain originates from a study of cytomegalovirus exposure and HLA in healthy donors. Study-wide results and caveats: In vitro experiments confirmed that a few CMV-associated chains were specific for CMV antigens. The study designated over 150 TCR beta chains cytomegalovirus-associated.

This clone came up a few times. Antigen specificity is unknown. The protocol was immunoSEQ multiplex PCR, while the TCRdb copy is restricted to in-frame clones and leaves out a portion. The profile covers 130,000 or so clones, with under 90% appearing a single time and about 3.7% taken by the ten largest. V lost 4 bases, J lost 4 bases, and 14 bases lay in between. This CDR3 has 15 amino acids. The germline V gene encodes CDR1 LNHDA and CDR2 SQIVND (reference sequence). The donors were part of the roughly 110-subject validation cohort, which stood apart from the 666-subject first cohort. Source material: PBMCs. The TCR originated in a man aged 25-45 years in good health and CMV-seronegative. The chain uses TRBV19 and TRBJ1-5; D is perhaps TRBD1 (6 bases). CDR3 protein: CASSTPGEGNQPQHF. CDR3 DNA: TGTGCCAGTAGTACCCCAGGGGAAGGGAATCAGCCCCAGCATTTT. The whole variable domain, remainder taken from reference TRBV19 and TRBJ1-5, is DGGITQSPKYLFRKEGQNVTLSCEQNLNHDAMYWYRQDPGQGLRLIYYSQIVNDFQKGDIAEGYSVSREKKESFPLTVTSAQKNPTAFYLCASSTPGEGNQPQHFGDGTRLSIL.